The 25 T cell receptor beta chains given below trace back to one sample, sequenced in a study of long-term antiretroviral therapy in people with HIV. Survey-level immunoSEQ v3.0 assays were run. Clones were read by immunoSEQ multiplex PCR, and TCRdb kept only the in-frame ones, dropping some. The table includes fewer than 35,000 clones, 82% detected once. Sequencing was performed on unsorted PBMCs, taken 2.9 years after starting antiretroviral therapy. All receptors come from a man aged 45 to 65 with HIV.

The V gene is TRBV6-6, the J gene TRBJ2-5, with 10 bases lining up with TRBD2. Trimming cost V 6 bases and J 2 bases; bases outside gene matches: 3. This CDR3 is 14 amino acids long. In germline, CDR1 is MNHNY, CDR2 SVGAGI (reference sequence). CDR3 amino acids: CASSLLAGQETQYF. For the CDR3, the DNA is TGTGCCAGCAGCCTACTAGCGGGACAAGAGACCCAGTACTTC.

The chain links TRBV10-3 to TRBJ2-1, with D perhaps TRBD1 (6 bases). The CDR3 totals 14 residues. Trimming left V 6 bases short and J 2 bases short, with 11 bases between. Germline assignment: CDR1 ENHRY and CDR2 SYGVKD. The CDR3 spells CAISLQGTYNEQFF. The CDR3 coding sequence is TGTGCCATCAGCTTACAGGGAACCTACAATGAGCAGTTCTTC.

The rearrangement links TRBV7-9 to TRBJ2-2; perhaps TRBD1 as D (6 bases). This CDR3 has 15 residues. The germline CDR1 and CDR2 sequences are SEHNR and FQNEAQ (reference sequence). The V end lost 3 bases, the J end lost 0 bases, and 8 bases lay between the germline ends. The chain's CDR3 is CASSFGTSNTGELFF. DNA of the CDR3: TGTGCCAGCAGCTTCGGGACATCGAACACCGGGGAGCTGTTTTTT.

This chain links TRBV28 with TRBJ2-7; D tentatively reads TRBD1 or TRBD2 (6 bases each). Trimming stripped 10 bases from V and 3 bases from J, with 16 bases between. Germline CDR1 and CDR2: MDHEN and SYDVKM. The CDR3 consists of 13 residues. CDR3 region: CAISARGGYEQYF. For the CDR3, the DNA is TGTGCCATTTCCGCCAGGGGAGGCTACGAGCAGTACTTC.

The chain joins TRBV20-1 to TRBJ1-1; a possible D gene is TRBD1 (5 bases). Trimming removed 6 bases at V and 8 bases at J, with 13 bases between. Germline V CDR1 and CDR2: DFQATT, SNEGSKA (reference sequence). This CDR3 is 11 amino acids long. This CDR3 reads CSALGGGEAFF. CDR3 nucleotides: TGCAGTGCGCTCGGGGGGGGAGAAGCTTTCTTT.

The chain joins TRBV18 to TRBJ2-7; 8 nucleotides match TRBD2. The CDR3 runs 14 residues. Germline V gives CDR1 KGHSH, CDR2 LQKENI. Trimming at V came to 6 bases and at J to 0 bases, leaving 4 bases not matched to a gene. The CDR3 reads CASSPGGGSYEQYF. CDR3 coding DNA: TGTGCCAGCTCCCCCGGGGGGGGCTCCTACGAGCAGTACTTC.

The genes are TRBV20-1 and TRBJ1-1, with TRBD1 as a possible D gene (6 bases). Germline loops: CDR1 DFQATT, CDR2 SNEGSKA (reference sequence). The CDR3 runs 11 residues. This chain's CDR3 is CTPGDTTEAFF. CDR3 coding DNA: TGCACTCCAGGGGATACCACTGAAGCTTTCTTT.

Here the CDR3 reads CASSFDGRNSPLHF. The CDR3 nucleotides are TGTGCCAGCAGCTTTGATGGACGTAATTCACCCCTCCACTTT. This chain connects TRBV7-3 to TRBJ1-6; D call uncertain. V lost 3 bases and J 6 bases, leaving 9 bases between the germline ends. Germline loops: CDR1 SGHTA, CDR2 FQGTGA. This CDR3 is 14 amino acids long.

This chain links TRBV29-1 with TRBJ1-5; D is perhaps TRBD1 (6 bases). The CDR3 loop spans 13 amino acids. V shed 6 bases and J shed 7 bases, with 16 bases lying between them. CDR1 is SQVTM, CDR2 ANQGSEA, per germline. CDR3 sequence: CSVRGGAGQPQHF. As DNA, the CDR3 is TGCAGCGTACGAGGGGGGGCCGGGCAGCCCCAGCATTTT.

This clone showed up just a few times. This chain uses TRBV6-1 with TRBJ1-5; 7 nucleotides agree with TRBD1. The CDR3 is 17 amino acids. V shed 4 bases, J shed 2 bases, and the junction held 11 bases outside the gene matches. Germline values: CDR1 MNHNS, CDR2 SASEGT. The CDR3 DNA is TGTGCCAGCAGTGGCACAGCCGTTACAGGGGGCAATCAGCCCCAGCATTTT. Translated, it gives CASSGTAVTGGNQPQHF.

The chain joins TRBV6-1 to TRBJ2-7; no firm D call. This CDR3 spans 13 amino acids. Looked up from germline, CDR1 is MNHNS and CDR2 is SASEGT. V was clipped by 5 bases and J by 3 bases, with 11 bases between them. This CDR3 is CASSPRWIYEQYF. The CDR3, as DNA: TGTGCCAGCAGTCCACGCTGGATCTACGAGCAGTACTTC.

V and J are TRBV6-5 and TRBJ1-2; no reliable D call. V was cut by 6 bases and J by 4 bases, with 12 bases left in between. This CDR3 contains 13 residues. The germline V gene has CDR1 MNHEY and CDR2 SVGAGI. In nucleotides, the CDR3 is TGTGCCAGCAGCCACGACTGGGGCTATGGCTACACCTTC. Translating gives CASSHDWGYGYTF.

V and J are TRBV18 and TRBJ2-1; 7 bases align to TRBD1. Trimming took 3 bases from V and 7 from J; bases not matched to a gene: 9. CDR3 size: 15 residues. Per the germline V gene, CDR1 is KGHSH and CDR2 is LQKENI. In DNA form, the CDR3 reads TGTGCCAGCTCACCCCAACAGGGGAATGAGAATGAGCAGTTCTTC. The encoded protein is CASSPQQGNENEQFF.

The chain uses TRBV6-6 and TRBJ2-2; 10 positions agree with TRBD2. Germline-derived CDR1 and CDR2 are MNHNY and SVGAGI (reference sequence). J lost 4 bases, V lost 5 bases, and 1 base had no gene match. CDR3 size: 14 residues. This CDR3 reads CASSLAGVTGELFF. The CDR3 coding sequence is TGTGCCAGCAGTCTAGCGGGGGTCACCGGGGAGCTGTTTTTT.

The genes are TRBV4-1 and TRBJ2-1; 7 bases agree with TRBD2. Germline CDR1 reads MGHRA; CDR2 reads YSYEKL. There are 17 residues in the CDR3. The V and J ends lost 0 bases and 3 bases, in that order; junction bases with no gene match: 8. The CDR3 sequence is CASSQDWASGFYNEQFF. The CDR3 coding sequence is TGCGCCAGCAGCCAAGATTGGGCTAGCGGATTCTACAATGAGCAGTTCTTC.

The chain uses TRBV7-9 and TRBJ1-6; D gene ambiguous. The CDR3 has 13 residues. V was trimmed by 1 base and J by 7 bases, leaving 5 bases between them. Germline V gene data show CDR1 as SEHNR and CDR2 as FQNEAQ (reference sequence). The CDR3 DNA follows: TGTGCCAGCAGCTTAGATCTGAATTCACCCCTCCACTTT. This translates into CASSLDLNSPLHF.

J is TRBJ2-5 and V is TRBV5-4, with D perhaps matching TRBD2 (6 bases). Per the germline V gene, CDR1 is SGHNT and CDR2 is YYREEE (reference sequence). There are 15 residues in the CDR3. Deletions cut 4 bases from V and 1 base from J, with 14 bases between. This chain's CDR3 is CASSLKLAGQETQYF. In DNA form, the CDR3 reads TGTGCCAGCAGCCTTAAACTAGCCGGCCAAGAGACCCAGTACTTC.

V is TRBV28 and J is TRBJ1-5, with D perhaps TRBD1 (6 bases). The CDR3 is 15 residues long. V was pared by 7 bases and J by 1 base, with 14 bases between. Germline-derived CDR1 and CDR2 are MDHEN and SYDVKM. CDR3 sequence: CASTLGGASNQPQHF. As DNA, the CDR3 is TGTGCCAGCACCCTAGGGGGGGCGAGCAATCAGCCCCAGCATTTT.

V is TRBV11-2 and J is TRBJ1-1, with unresolved D. Trimming took 5 bases from V and 0 from J, leaving 10 bases between them. CDR1 is SGHAT, CDR2 FQNNGV, per germline. CDR3 length: 14 residues. CDR3 sequence: CASSPGYLNTEAFF. The CDR3 DNA sequence: TGTGCCAGCAGCCCGGGATACTTGAACACTGAAGCTTTCTTT.

V is TRBV11-1 and J is TRBJ2-3, with unresolved D. The germline V and J ends were trimmed by 6 bases and 7 bases, with 14 bases remaining between them. The CDR3 contains 13 residues. Per germline, CDR1 SGHAT and CDR2 FQDESV (reference sequence). CDR3 sequence (DNA): TGTGCCAGCAGATACCAGGACGGATATACGCAGTATTTT. Protein sequence: CASRYQDGYTQYF. Supplemented by reference TRBV11-1 and TRBJ2-3, the full variable domain reads EAEVAQSPRYKITEKSQAVAFWCDPISGHATLYWYRQILGQGPELLVQFQDESVVDDSQLPKDRFSAERLKGVDSTLKIQPAELGDSAMYLCASRYQDGYTQYFGPGTRLTVL.

There are a few counts of this clone. The chain links TRBV6-5 to TRBJ1-6; D unresolved. V was pared by 5 bases and J by 7 bases, with 12 bases between. The CDR3 length is 14 residues. Germline V gene data show CDR1 as MNHEY and CDR2 as SVGAGI. The chain's CDR3 is CASSPLTPNSPLHF. The CDR3 DNA sequence: TGTGCCAGCAGTCCCCTTACTCCGAATTCACCCCTCCACTTT.

This clone has just one count. The chain combines TRBV5-8 with TRBJ2-7, with 9 nucleotides matching TRBD1. V trimming: 2 bases; J trimming: 4 bases; junction bases outside the gene matches: 4. Germline-derived CDR1 and CDR2 are SGHTS and YDEGEE. The CDR3 sequence is 14 residues long. This CDR3 reads CASSFRDRAYEQYF. CDR3 DNA: TGTGCCAGCAGCTTCCGGGACAGGGCTTACGAGCAGTACTTC.

This clone occurred once. The J gene is TRBJ1-2, the V gene TRBV4-1, with no clear D. CDR1 MGHRA and CDR2 YSYEKL come from the germline V gene. The CDR3 covers 15 residues. The ends were cut back, 1 base at V and 1 base at J, with 10 bases in the middle. For the CDR3, the DNA is TGCGCCAGCAGCCAAGTAGGGCAGCGTAACTATGGCTACACCTTC. This sequence encodes CASSQVGQRNYGYTF.

The chain joins TRBV28 to TRBJ1-1; 7 bases agree with TRBD1. Germline V lookup: CDR1 MDHEN, CDR2 SYDVKM. The CDR3 extends over 16 amino acids. V was pared by 4 bases and J by 4 bases, with 12 bases of the junction left unmatched. The CDR3 protein is CASSYPQGRGGTEAFF. The CDR3 DNA reads as TGTGCCAGCAGTTACCCACAGGGGCGAGGGGGCACTGAAGCTTTCTTT.

The chain has TRBV11-2 and TRBJ1-4; D perhaps matches TRBD1 (6 bases). Trimming cost V 2 bases and J 7 bases, with 14 bases left between them. The CDR3 is 15 amino acids. The germline V gene encodes CDR1 SGHAT and CDR2 FQNNGV. CDR3 loop: CASSLMGGGGEKLFF. As DNA, the CDR3 is TGTGCCAGCAGCTTAATGGGTGGAGGGGGTGAAAAACTGTTTTTT.